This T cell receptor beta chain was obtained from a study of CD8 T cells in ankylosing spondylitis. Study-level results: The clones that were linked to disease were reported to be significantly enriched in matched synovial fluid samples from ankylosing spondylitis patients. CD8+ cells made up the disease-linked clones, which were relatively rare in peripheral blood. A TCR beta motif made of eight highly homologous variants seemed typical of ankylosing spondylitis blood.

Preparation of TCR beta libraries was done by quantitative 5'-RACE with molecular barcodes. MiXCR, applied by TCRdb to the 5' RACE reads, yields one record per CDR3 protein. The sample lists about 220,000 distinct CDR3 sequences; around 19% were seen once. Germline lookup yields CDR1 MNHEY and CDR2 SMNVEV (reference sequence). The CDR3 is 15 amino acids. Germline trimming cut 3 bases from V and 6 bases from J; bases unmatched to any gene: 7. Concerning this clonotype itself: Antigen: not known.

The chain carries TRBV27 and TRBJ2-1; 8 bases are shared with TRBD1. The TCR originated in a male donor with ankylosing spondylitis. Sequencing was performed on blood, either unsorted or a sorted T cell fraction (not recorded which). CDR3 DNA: TGTGCCAGCAGTTTTTTCTCAGACAGGGGCAATGAGCAGTTCTTC. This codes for CASSFFSDRGNEQFF.